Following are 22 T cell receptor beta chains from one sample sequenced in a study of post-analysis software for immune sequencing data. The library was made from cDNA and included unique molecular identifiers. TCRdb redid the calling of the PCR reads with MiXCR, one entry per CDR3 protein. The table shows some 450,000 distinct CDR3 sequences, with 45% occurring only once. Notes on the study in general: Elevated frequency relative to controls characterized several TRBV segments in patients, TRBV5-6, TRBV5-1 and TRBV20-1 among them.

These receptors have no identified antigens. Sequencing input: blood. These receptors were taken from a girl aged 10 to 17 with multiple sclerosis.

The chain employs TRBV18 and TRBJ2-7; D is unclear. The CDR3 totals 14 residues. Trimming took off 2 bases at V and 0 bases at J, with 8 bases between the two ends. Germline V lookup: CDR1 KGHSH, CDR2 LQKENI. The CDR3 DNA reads TGTGCCAGCTCACCAGGTTGGGTCTCCTACGAGCAGTACTTC. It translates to CASSPGWVSYEQYF. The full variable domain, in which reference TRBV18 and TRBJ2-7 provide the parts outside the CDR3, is NAGVMQNPRHLVRRRGQEARLRCSPMKGHSHVYWYRQLPEEGLKFMVYLQKENIIDESGMPKERFSAEFPKEGPSILRIQQVVRGDSAAYFCASSPGWVSYEQYFGPGTRLTVT.

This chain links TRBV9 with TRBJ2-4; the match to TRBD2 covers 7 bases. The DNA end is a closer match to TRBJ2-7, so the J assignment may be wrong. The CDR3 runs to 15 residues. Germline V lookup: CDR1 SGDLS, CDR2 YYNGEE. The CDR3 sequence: CASSAGDYRSYEQYF. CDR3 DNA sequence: TGTGCCAGCAGCGCGGGGGACTACCGCTCGTACGAGCAGTACTTC.

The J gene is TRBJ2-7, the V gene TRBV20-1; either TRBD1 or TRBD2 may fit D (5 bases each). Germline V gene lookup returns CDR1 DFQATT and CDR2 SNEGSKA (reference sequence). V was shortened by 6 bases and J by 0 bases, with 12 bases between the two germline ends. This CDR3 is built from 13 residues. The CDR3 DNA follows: TGCAGTGCACCGAAGGGGAGCTCCTACGAGCAGTACTTC. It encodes CSAPKGSSYEQYF.

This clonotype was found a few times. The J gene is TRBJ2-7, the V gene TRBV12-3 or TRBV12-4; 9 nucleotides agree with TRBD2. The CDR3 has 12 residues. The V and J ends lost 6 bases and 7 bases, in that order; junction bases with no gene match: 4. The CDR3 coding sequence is TGTGCCAGCAGCCTGACTAGCGGTGAGCAGTACTTC. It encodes CASSLTSGEQYF.

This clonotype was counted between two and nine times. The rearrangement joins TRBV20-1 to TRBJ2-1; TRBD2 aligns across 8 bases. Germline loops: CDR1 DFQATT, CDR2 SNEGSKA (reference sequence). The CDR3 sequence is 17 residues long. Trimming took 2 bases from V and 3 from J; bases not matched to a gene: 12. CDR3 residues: CSARLEGTRGFYNEQFF. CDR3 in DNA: TGCAGTGCTAGACTAGAGGGGACTAGAGGATTCTACAATGAGCAGTTCTTC.

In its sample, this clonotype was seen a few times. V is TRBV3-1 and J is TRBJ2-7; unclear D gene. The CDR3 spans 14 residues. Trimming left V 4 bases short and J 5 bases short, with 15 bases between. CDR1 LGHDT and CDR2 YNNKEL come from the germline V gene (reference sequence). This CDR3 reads CASSPTTNINEQYF. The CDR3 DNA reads TGTGCCAGCAGCCCTACTACCAACATAAACGAGCAGTACTTC.

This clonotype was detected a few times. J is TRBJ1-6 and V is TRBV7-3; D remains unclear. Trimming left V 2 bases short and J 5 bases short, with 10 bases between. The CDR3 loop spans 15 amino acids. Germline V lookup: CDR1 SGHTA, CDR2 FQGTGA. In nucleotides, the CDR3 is TGTGCCAGCAGCTTAGGCCCAGGAAATAATTCACCCCTCCACTTT. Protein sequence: CASSLGPGNNSPLHF.

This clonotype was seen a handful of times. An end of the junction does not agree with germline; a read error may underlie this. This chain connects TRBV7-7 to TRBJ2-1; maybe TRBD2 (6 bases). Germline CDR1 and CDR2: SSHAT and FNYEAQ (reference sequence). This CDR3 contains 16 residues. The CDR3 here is CASSSSTSSGANEQFF. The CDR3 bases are TGTGCTAGCAGCTCCTCGACTAGTTCGGGTGCGAATGAGCAGTTCTTC.

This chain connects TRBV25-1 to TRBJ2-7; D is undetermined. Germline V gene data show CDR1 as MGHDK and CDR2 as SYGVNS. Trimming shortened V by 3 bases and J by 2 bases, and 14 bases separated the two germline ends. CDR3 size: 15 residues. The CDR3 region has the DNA TGTGCCAGCAGTGATCCGGGTTTAGAAACCTACGAGCAGTACTTC. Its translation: CASSDPGLETYEQYF.

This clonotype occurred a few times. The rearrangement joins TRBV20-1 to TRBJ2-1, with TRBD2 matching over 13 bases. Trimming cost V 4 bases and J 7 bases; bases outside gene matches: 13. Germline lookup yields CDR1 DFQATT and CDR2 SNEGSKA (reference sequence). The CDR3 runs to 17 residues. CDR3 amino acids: CSATRQTGTSGTNEQFF. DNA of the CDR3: TGCAGTGCTACTCGCCAAACCGGGACTAGCGGGACGAATGAGCAGTTCTTC.

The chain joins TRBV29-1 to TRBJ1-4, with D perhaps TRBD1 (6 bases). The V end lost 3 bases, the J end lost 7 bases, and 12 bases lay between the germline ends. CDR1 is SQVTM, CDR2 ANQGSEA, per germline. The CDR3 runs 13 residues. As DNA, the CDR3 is TGCAGCGTTGATGTCAAGGACAGTGAAAAACTGTTTTTT. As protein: CSVDVKDSEKLFF.

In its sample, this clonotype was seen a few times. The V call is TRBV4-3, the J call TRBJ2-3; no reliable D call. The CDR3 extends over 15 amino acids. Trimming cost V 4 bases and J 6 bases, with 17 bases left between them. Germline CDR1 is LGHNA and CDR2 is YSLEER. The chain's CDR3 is CASSPTTAPLDTQYF. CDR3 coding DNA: TGCGCCAGCAGCCCCACGACGGCCCCACTTGATACGCAGTATTTT.

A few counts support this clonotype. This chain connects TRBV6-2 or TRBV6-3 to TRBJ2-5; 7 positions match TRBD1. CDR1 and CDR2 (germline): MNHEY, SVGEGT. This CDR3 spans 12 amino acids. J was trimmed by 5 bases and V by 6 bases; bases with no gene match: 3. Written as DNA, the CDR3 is TGTGCCAGCAGACAGGGGCGCGAGACCCAGTACTTC. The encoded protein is CASRQGRETQYF.

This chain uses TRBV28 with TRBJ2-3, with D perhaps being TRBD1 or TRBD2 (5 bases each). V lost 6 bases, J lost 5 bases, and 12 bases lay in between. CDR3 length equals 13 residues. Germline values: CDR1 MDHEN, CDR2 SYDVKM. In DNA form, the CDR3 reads TGTGCCAGCAGAGGCCAGGGAGTAGATACGCAGTATTTT. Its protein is CASRGQGVDTQYF.

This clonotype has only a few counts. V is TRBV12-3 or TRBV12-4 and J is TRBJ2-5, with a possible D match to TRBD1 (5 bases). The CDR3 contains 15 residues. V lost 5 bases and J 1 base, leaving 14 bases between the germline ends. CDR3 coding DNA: TGTGCCAGCAGTCCTCGGACAATTCGCCAAGAGACCCAGTACTTC. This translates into CASSPRTIRQETQYF.

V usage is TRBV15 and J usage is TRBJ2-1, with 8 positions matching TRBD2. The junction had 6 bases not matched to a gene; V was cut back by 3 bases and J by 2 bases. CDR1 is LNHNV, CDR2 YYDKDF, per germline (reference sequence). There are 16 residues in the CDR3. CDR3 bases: TGTGCCACCAGCAGGGGTACTAGCGGTACCTACAATGAGCAGTTCTTC. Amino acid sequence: CATSRGTSGTYNEQFF.

The DNA for the CDR3 is TGTGCCACCAGTGATTTGGAGGGCTACGAGCAGTACTTC. Its translation is CATSDLEGYEQYF. The chain carries TRBV24-1 and TRBJ2-7; D may be TRBD2 (5 bases). Trimming removed 0 bases from V and 3 bases from J, with 5 bases in between. This CDR3 region has 13 residues. CDR1 is KGHDR, CDR2 SFDVKD, per germline.

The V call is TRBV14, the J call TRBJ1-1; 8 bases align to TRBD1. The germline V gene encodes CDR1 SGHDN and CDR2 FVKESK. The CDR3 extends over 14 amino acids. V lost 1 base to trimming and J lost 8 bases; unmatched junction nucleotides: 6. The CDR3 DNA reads TGTGCCAGCAGCCAAGCTAACAGGGGGTTCGAAGCTTTCTTT. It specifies CASSQANRGFEAFF.

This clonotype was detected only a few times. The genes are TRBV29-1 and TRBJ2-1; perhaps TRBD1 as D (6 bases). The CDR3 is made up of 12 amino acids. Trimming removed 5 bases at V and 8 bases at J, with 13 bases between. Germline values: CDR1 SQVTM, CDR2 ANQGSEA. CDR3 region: CSVPEQGDEQFF. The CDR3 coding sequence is TGCAGCGTTCCGGAACAGGGTGATGAGCAGTTCTTC.

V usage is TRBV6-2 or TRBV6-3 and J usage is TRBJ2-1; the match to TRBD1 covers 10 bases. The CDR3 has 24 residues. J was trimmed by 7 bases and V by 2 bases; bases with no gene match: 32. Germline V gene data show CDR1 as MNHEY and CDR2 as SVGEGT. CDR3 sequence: CASSYPPGTGVAPGSTSRENEQFF. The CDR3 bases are TGTGCCAGCAGTTACCCACCCGGGACAGGGGTCGCTCCGGGCTCCACAAGTAGGGAAAATGAGCAGTTCTTC.

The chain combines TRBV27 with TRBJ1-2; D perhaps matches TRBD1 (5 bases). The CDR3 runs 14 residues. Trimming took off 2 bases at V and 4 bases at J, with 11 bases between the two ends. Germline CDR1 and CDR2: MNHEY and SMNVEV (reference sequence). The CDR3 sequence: CASSLKARAYGYTF. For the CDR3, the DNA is TGTGCCAGCAGTTTAAAGGCCAGGGCCTATGGCTACACCTTC.

This chain's CDR3 is CASSTGLDRFADTQYF. The CDR3, as DNA: TGTGCCAGCAGCACGGGACTAGATCGGTTCGCAGATACGCAGTATTTT. This chain uses TRBV9 with TRBJ2-3; TRBD2 agrees at 8 bases. The germline V gene encodes CDR1 SGDLS and CDR2 YYNGEE. The CDR3 runs to 16 residues. The junction had 11 bases not matched to a gene; V was cut back by 4 bases and J by 4 bases.